The 17 T cell receptor beta chains reported below all come from one sample, sequenced in a study of CXCR3-negative and CXCR3-positive naive CD8 T cells. Findings of the study overall: The TRB CDR3s that CXCR3-positive naive cells carried were more hydrophobic than those of CXCR3-negative naive cells.

What these receptors recognize is not known. UMI-tagged TRB cDNA libraries were built via 5' RACE. TCRdb re-called the 5' RACE reads; every CDR3 protein appears as one record, without DNA. Its table records roughly 120,000 distinct CDR3 sequences. Sequencing used naive CXCR3+ CD8+ T cells from blood. This sample's subset: CD45RO-CCR7+CD27+CD95- naive CD8+ T cells expressing CXCR3 (TNR3+). The origin of the receptors is a human donor in good health. Some clones in this sample may be carry-over from other donors' samples.

The rearrangement uses TRBV7-9 and TRBJ1-1; there is no DNA to check the TCRdb D call of TRBD1. The CDR3 loop spans 13 amino acids. Germline values: CDR1 SEHNR, CDR2 FQNEAQ (reference sequence). The CDR3 loop reads CASTFGQGTEAFF.

J is TRBJ2-1 and V is TRBV6-5; the D call from TCRdb, TRBD1, cannot be confirmed without DNA. In germline, CDR1 is MNHEY, CDR2 SVGAGI. CDR3 length: 13 amino acids. Here the CDR3 reads CASSYVGGNEQFF.

V usage is TRBV12-3 or TRBV12-4 and J usage is TRBJ1-2; no DNA is available, so the TRBD1 call from TCRdb remains unchecked. The CDR3 covers 15 residues. The CDR3 loop reads CASSPERADSGGYTF.

The J gene is TRBJ1-2, the V gene TRBV7-9; the TCRdb D gene call, TRBD1, has no DNA to confirm it. The CDR3 length is 14 residues. The V gene's germline CDR1 is SEHNR and CDR2 FQNEAQ (reference sequence). CDR3 protein: CASSLGTGGYGYTF.

V gene TRBV7-9 combines with J gene TRBJ2-7; TCRdb's assignment of TRBD1 cannot be checked, as there is no DNA. The germline V gene has CDR1 SEHNR and CDR2 FQNEAQ (reference sequence). CDR3 length: 14 residues. CDR3 sequence reads: CASSLGLGATEQYF.

J is TRBJ2-3 and V is TRBV4-3. Germline CDR1 and CDR2: LGHNA and YSLEER. The CDR3 covers 15 residues. CDR3 residues: CASSVANSVTDTQYF.

The chain couples TRBV10-1 to TRBJ1-1. This CDR3 has 14 residues. Germline lookup yields CDR1 WNHNN and CDR2 SYGVQD (reference sequence). The CDR3 region is CASSDNRQNTEAFF.

The chain employs TRBV11-2 and TRBJ1-1; TCRdb names TRBD1, which stays unverified in the absence of DNA. Germline lookup yields CDR1 SGHAT and CDR2 FQNNGV. CDR3 length: 19 amino acids. The CDR3 here is CASSPGQGSPEWLNTEAFF.

The rearrangement joins TRBV28 to TRBJ2-5; TCRdb's D call, TRBD2, is unchecked because there is no DNA. The CDR3 is 13 amino acids. Germline V gives CDR1 MDHEN, CDR2 SYDVKM. The CDR3 is CASSEGLDETQYF.

This sequence joins TRBV7-9 and TRBJ2-5; TCRdb's D call of TRBD1 is untestable without DNA. In germline, CDR1 is SEHNR, CDR2 FQNEAQ (reference sequence). The CDR3 totals 16 residues. CDR3 loop: CASSAQGQGPQETQYF. Combining the CDR3 with reference TRBV7-9 and TRBJ2-5 gives the whole variable domain DTGVSQNPRHKITKRGQNVTFRCDPISEHNRLYWYRQTLGQGPEFLTYFQNEAQLEKSRLLSDRFSAERPKGSFSTLEIQRTEQGDSAMYLCASSAQGQGPQETQYFGPGTRLLVL.

V is TRBV28 and J is TRBJ2-1; checking the TCRdb D call of TRBD1 is not possible without DNA. Germline lookup yields CDR1 MDHEN and CDR2 SYDVKM. This CDR3 contains 13 residues. CDR3 amino acids: CASSLEGADEQFF. The variable domain in full, with the rest retrieved from reference TRBV28 and TRBJ2-1, is DVKVTQSSRYLVKRTGEKVFLECVQDMDHENMFWYRQDPGLGLRLIYFSYDVKMKEKGDIPEGYSVSREKKERFSLILESASTNQTSMYLCASSLEGADEQFFGPGTRLTVL.

The rearrangement joins TRBV5-1 to TRBJ2-1; TCRdb reports TRBD2, a call that lacks DNA to check it against. The CDR3 consists of 14 residues. From germline, CDR1 is SGHRS and CDR2 YFSETQ. Here the CDR3 reads CASSSGRALNEQLF.

This chain uses TRBV19 with TRBJ2-7; the TRBD2 assignment by TCRdb is unverifiable without DNA. The germline V gene encodes CDR1 LNHDA and CDR2 SQIVND (reference sequence). The CDR3 spans 14 residues. The chain's CDR3 is CATVGPSGGDEQYF. Based on the CDR3 plus reference TRBV19 and TRBJ2-7, the full variable domain is DGGITQSPKYLFRKEGQNVTLSCEQNLNHDAMYWYRQDPGQGLRLIYYSQIVNDFQKGDIAEGYSVSREKKESFPLTVTSAQKNPTAFYLCATVGPSGGDEQYFGPGTRLTVT.

J is TRBJ2-2 and V is TRBV7-8; TCRdb's D call of TRBD1 is untestable without DNA. The CDR3 is made up of 15 amino acids. Germline CDR1 SGHVS, CDR2 FQNEAQ. The CDR3 sequence is CASSYRTGDTGELFF.

V and J are TRBV12-5 and TRBJ2-4. CDR3 length equals 15 residues. Germline V gene data show CDR1 as LGHNT and CDR2 as FRNRAP. The CDR3 loop is CASGLELGPKNIQYF.

The genes are TRBV7-2 and TRBJ2-3; TCRdb lists TRBD1, though no DNA is available to test this call. The CDR3 contains 13 residues. CDR1 is SGHTA and CDR2 is FQGNSA in the germline V gene. The CDR3 sequence: CASSSDMEDTQYF.

The V gene is TRBV27, the J gene TRBJ2-7; TCRdb's D call of TRBD2 is untestable without DNA. This CDR3 region has 14 residues. Germline-derived CDR1 and CDR2 are MNHEY and SMNVEV (reference sequence). CDR3 sequence: CASSFGARTYEQYF.